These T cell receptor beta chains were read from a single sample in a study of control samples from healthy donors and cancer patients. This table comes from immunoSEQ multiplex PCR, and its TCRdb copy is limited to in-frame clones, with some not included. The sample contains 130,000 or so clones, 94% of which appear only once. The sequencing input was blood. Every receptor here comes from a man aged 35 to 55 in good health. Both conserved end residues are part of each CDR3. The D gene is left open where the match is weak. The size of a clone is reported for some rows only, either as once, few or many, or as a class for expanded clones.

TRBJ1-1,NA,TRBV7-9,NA,CASSPLDTEAFF,TGTGCCAGCAGTCCATTAGACACTGAAGCTTTCTTT
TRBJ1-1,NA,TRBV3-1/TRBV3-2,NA,CASSQGNTEAFF,TGTGCCAGCAGCCAGGGGAACACTGAAGCTTTCTTT
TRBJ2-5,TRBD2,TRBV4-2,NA,CASSQLRSSGQETQYF,TGTGCCAGCAGCCAGCTACGGTCTAGCGGACAAGAGACCCAGTACTTC
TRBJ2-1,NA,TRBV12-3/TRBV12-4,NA,CASSSHNEQFF,TGTGCCAGCAGTTCTCACAATGAGCAGTTCTTC
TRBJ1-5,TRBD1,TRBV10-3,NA,CAISKTGSSNQPQHF,TGTGCCATCAGTAAGACAGGGAGTAGCAATCAGCCCCAGCATTTT
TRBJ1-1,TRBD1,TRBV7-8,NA,CASSLVAQGAGRNTEAFF,TGTGCCAGCAGCTTAGTTGCGCAGGGGGCGGGAAGGAACACTGAAGCTTTCTTT
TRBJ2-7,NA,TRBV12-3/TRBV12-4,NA,CASRSEGHEQYF,TGTGCCAGCAGGTCAGAGGGCCACGAGCAGTACTTC
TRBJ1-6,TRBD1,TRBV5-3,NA,CARSLERDRLNSPLHF,TGTGCCAGAAGCTTGGAGCGGGACAGGTTGAATTCACCCCTCCACTTT
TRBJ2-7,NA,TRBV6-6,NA,CASGGHEQYF,TGTGCCAGCGGGGGGCACGAGCAGTACTTC
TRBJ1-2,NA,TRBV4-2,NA,CASSQGTGQPNYGYTF,TGTGCCAGCAGCCAAGGGACGGGACAACCAAACTATGGCTACACCTTC
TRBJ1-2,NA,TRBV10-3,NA,CAISEATGAFYGYTF,TGTGCCATCAGTGAGGCTACGGGGGCCTTCTATGGCTACACCTTC
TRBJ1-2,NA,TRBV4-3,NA,CASSQAVSRGARGYTF,TGCGCCAGCAGCCAAGCGGTGTCAAGGGGGGCGCGTGGCTACACCTTC
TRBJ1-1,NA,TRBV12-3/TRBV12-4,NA,CASSLDTNTEAFF,TGTGCCAGCAGTTTAGACACGAACACTGAAGCTTTCTTT
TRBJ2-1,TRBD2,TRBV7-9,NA,CASSLGGTTHPYNEQFF,TGTGCCAGCAGCTTGGGGGGGACCACACATCCCTACAATGAGCAGTTCTTC
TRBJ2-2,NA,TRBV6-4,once,CASSAVSPANTGELFF,TGTGCCAGCAGTGCAGTTAGCCCGGCGAACACCGGGGAGCTGTTTTTT
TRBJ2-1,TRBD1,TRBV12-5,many,CASGPEGQASYNEQFF,TGTGCTAGTGGTCCGGAAGGACAGGCCTCCTACAATGAGCAGTTCTTC
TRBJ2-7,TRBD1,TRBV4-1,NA,CASSQARGQSYEQYF,TGCGCCAGCAGCCAAGCCAGGGGGCAGTCCTACGAGCAGTACTTC
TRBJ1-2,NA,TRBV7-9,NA,CASNSDMVFYGYTF,TGTGCCAGCAACTCGGATATGGTTTTCTATGGCTACACCTTC
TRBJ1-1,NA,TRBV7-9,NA,CASSFEGNTEAFF,TGTGCCAGCAGCTTTGAAGGGAACACTGAAGCTTTCTTT
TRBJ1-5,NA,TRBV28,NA,CASSLPGLRGQPQHF,TGTGCCAGCAGTCTACCCGGTCTACGGGGTCAGCCCCAGCATTTT
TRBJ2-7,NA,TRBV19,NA,CASSMLSSYEQYF,TGTGCCAGTAGTATGTTGTCATCCTACGAGCAGTACTTC
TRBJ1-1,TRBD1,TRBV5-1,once,CASSAGQGLDTEAFF,TGCGCCAGCAGCGCGGGACAGGGTTTGGACACTGAAGCTTTCTTT
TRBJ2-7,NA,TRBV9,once,CASSVSGTVTYEQYF,TGTGCCAGCAGCGTATCCGGGACGGTGACCTACGAGCAGTACTTC
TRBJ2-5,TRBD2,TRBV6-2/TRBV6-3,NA,CASSYPTSGGKETQYF,TGTGCCAGCAGTTACCCGACTAGCGGGGGGAAAGAGACCCAGTACTTC
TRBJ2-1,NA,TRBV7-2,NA,CASSPPNSYNEQFF,TGTGCCAGCAGCCCCCCCAACTCCTACAATGAGCAGTTCTTC
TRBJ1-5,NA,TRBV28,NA,CASSPSGGSQPQHF,TGTGCCAGCAGCCCCTCAGGCGGCAGTCAGCCCCAGCATTTT
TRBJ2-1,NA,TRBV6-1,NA,CASSELLGSGRRTDNEQFF,TGTGCCAGCAGTGAATTACTCGGTTCAGGGCGAAGGACGGACAATGAGCAGTTCTTC
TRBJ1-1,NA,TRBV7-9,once,CASSLHQGLNTEAFF,TGTGCCAGCAGCTTACATCAGGGGCTGAATACTGAAGCTTTCTTT
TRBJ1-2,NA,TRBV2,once,CASSEGYGYTF,TGTGCCAGCAGTGAGGGCTATGGCTACACCTTC
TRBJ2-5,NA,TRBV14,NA,CASSPNLLVETQYF,TGTGCCAGCAGCCCGAACCTACTGGTAGAGACCCAGTACTTC
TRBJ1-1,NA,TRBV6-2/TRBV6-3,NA,CASSYGQSRAEAFF,TGTGCCAGCAGTTACGGACAGTCTAGGGCTGAAGCTTTCTTT
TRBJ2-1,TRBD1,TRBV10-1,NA,CASSDPGQGVDEQFF,TGCGCCAGCAGTGATCCGGGACAGGGAGTCGATGAGCAGTTCTTC
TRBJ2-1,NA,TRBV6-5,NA,CASSYPPEYNEQFF,TGTGCCAGCAGTTACCCCCCCGAGTACAATGAGCAGTTCTTC